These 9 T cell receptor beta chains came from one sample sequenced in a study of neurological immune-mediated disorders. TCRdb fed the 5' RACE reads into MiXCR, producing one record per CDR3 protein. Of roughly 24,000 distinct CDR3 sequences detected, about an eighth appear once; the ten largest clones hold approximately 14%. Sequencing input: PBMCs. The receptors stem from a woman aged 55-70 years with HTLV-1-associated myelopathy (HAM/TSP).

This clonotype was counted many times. In DNA form, the CDR3 reads TGCAGTGCCATAGCACCCTCCCGGACTAGTCTGTTTTTT. Translating gives CSAIAPSRTSLFF. The V and J genes are TRBV20-1 and TRBJ1-4; no reliable D call. Trimming cost V 6 bases and J 14 bases, with 22 bases left between them. The germline CDR1 and CDR2 sequences are DFQATT and SNEGSKA (reference sequence). The CDR3 consists of 13 residues.

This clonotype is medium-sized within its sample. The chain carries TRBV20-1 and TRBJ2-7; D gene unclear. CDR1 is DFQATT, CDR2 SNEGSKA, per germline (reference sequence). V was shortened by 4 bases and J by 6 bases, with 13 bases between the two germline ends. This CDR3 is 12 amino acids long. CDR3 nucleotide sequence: TGCAGTGCTATGCTCCTAAGGGCCGAGCAGTACTTC. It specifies CSAMLLRAEQYF.

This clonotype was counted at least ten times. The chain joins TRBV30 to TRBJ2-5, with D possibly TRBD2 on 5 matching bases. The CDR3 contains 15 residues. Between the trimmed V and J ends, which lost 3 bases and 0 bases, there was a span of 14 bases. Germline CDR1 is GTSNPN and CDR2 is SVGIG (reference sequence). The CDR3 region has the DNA TGTGCCTGGAGCACGAAAGGACTGTACCAAGAGACCCAGTACTTC. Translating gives CAWSTKGLYQETQYF. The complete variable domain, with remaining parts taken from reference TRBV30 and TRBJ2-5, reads SQTIHQWPATLVQPVGSPLSLECTVEGTSNPNLYWYRQAAGRGLQLLFYSVGIGQISSEVPQNLSASRPQDRQFILSSKKLLLSDSGFYLCAWSTKGLYQETQYFGPGTRLLVL.

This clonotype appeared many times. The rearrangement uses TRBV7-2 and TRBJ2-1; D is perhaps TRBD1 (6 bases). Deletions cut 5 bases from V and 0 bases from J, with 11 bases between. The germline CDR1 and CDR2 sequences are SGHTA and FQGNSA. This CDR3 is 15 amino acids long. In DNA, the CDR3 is TGTGCCAGCAGCCCGGACAGACTCTCCTACAATGAGCAGTTCTTC. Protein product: CASSPDRLSYNEQFF.

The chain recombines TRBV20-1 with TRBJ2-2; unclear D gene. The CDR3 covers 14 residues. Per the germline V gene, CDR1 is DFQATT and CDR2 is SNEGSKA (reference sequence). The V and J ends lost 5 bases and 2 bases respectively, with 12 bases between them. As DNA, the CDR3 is TGCAGTGCTTTGGGGTTAGCTAACACCGGGGAGCTGTTTTTT. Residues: CSALGLANTGELFF.

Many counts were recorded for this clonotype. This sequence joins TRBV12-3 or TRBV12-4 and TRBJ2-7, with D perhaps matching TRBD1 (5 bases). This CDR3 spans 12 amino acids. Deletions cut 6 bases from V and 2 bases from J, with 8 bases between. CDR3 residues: CASRKGTYEQYF. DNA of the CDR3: TGTGCCAGCAGGAAGGGGACCTACGAGCAGTACTTC.

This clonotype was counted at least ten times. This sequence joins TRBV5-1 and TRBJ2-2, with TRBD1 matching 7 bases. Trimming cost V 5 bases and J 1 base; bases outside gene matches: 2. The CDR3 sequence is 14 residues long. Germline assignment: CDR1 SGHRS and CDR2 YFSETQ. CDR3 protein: CASSRQGNTGELFF. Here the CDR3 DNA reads TGCGCCAGCAGTAGACAGGGGAACACCGGGGAGCTGTTTTTT.

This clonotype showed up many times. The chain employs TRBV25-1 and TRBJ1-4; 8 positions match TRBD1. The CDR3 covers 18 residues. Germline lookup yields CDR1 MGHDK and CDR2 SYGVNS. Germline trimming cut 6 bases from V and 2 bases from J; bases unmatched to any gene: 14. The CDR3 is CASRATSGTGGTNEKLFF. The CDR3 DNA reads TGTGCCAGCAGGGCAACTTCCGGGACAGGAGGGACTAATGAAAAACTGTTTTTT.

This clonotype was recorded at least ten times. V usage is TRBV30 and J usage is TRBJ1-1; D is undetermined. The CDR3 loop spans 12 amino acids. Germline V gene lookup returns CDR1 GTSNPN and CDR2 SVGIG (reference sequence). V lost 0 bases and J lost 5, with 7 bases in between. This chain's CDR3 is CAWSVLGTEAFF. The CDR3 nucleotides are TGTGCCTGGAGTGTACTAGGTACTGAAGCTTTCTTT.